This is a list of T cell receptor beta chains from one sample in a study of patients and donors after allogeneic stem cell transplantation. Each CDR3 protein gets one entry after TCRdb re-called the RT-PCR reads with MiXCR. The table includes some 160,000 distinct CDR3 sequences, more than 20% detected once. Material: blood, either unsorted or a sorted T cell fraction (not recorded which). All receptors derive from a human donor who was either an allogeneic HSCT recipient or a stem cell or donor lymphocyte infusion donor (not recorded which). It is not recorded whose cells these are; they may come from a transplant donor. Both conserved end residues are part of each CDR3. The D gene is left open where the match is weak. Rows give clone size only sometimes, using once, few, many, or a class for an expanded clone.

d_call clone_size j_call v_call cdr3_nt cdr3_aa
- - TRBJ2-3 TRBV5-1 TGCGCCAGCAGCTTGGAGATCACCTCCACAGATACGCAGTATTTT CASSLEITSTDTQYF
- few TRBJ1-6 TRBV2 TGTGCCAGCATCGGCAGACTAATTGAACCCCTCCACTTT CASIGRLIEPLHF
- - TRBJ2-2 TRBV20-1 TGCAGTGCTAGAGCCGCGGGGAGGAACACCGGGGAGCTGTTTTTT CSARAAGRNTGELFF
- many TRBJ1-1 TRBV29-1 TGCAGCGTCACAGGGAAGGGGTACACTGAAGCTTTCTTT CSVTGKGYTEAFF
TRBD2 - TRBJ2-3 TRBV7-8 TGTGCCAGCAGCACCGAACTAGCGGGAGGGGCAGATACGCAGTATTTT CASSTELAGGADTQYF
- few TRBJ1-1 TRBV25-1 TGTGCCAGCAGTGAATTCGGAGGAGGTAGGACTGAAGCTTTCTTT CASSEFGGGRTEAFF
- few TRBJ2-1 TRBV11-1 TGTGCCAGCAGCGAAGAGGGGCAGTTCGGCCCCTACAATGAGCAGTTCTTC CASSEEGQFGPYNEQFF
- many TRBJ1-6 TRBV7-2 TGTGCCAGCAGCTTAGTTACAGCGTATAATTCACCCCTCCACTTT CASSLVTAYNSPLHF
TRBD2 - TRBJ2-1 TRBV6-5 TGTGCCAGCAGTAGGACTAGCGGGGGGGCCAATGAGCAGTTCTTC CASSRTSGGANEQFF
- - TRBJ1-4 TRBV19 TGTGCCAGTAGTGCCTCCGGGACCGTTAATGAAAAACTGTTTTTT CASSASGTVNEKLFF
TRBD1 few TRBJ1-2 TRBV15 TGTGCCACCAGCCGGGACAGGGGGGTCTATGGCTACACCTTC CATSRDRGVYGYTF
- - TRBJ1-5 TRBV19 TGTGCCAGTACCTTGGCCGTCCATCAGCCCCAGCATTTT CASTLAVHQPQHF
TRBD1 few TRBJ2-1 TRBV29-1 TGCAGCGCGGGGACAGGGCGCCCGTTCTTC CSAGTGRPFF
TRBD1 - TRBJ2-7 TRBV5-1 TGCGCCAGCAGCTTCGACAGGGTCTACGAGCAGTACTTC CASSFDRVYEQYF
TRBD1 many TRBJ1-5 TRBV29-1 TGCAGCGTTGAAGATCTAAGCGACAGGGGGAATCAGCCCCAGCATTTT CSVEDLSDRGNQPQHF
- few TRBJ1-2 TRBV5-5 TGTGCCAGCAGCCGCCCCGCGGACACCACTAACTATGGCTACACCTTC CASSRPADTTNYGYTF
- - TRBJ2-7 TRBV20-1 TGCAGTGCTAGAGACCCTGACAGCGAGCAGTACTTC CSARDPDSEQYF
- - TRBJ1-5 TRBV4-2 TGTGCCAGCAGCCAAGATTCCTATAGCAATCAGCCCCAGCATTTT CASSQDSYSNQPQHF
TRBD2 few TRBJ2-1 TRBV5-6 TGTGCCAGCAGCTTGGGGGTTATAAAGCGGGAGGTCTACAATGAGCAGTTCTTC CASSLGVIKREVYNEQFF
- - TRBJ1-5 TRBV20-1 TGCAGTGCTAGACCGGCTCTTGGGCAGCCCCAGCATTTT CSARPALGQPQHF
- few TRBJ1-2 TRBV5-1 TGCGCCAGCAGCCCGGGTAGGGATGGCTACACCTTC CASSPGRDGYTF
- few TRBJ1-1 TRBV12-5 TGTGCGGGGGGCCAGAACACTGAAGCTTTCTTT CAGGQNTEAFF
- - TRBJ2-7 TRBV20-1 TGCAGTGCTAGTGGTAGCGGAGGATACGAGCAGTACTTC CSASGSGGYEQYF
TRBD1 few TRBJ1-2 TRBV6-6 TGTGCCAGCAGTAGGGACAGGGAATATGGCTACACCTTC CASSRDREYGYTF
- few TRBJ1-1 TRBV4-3 TGCGCCAGCAGCCAAGATATCCAGACTGAAGCTTTCTTT CASSQDIQTEAFF
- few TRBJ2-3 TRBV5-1 TGCGCCAGCAGCCCGGCGGGACCGTATACCACAGATACGCAGTATTTT CASSPAGPYTTDTQYF
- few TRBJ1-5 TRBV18 TGTGCCAGCTCACCACCAGGAGCTCGGCAGCCCCAGCATTTT CASSPPGARQPQHF
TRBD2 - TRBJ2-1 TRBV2 TGTGCCAGCAGTGAAGGAATGAGCTCTAGCGGGGGCCAGCAGTTCTTC CASSEGMSSSGGQQFF
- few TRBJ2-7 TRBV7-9 TGTGCCAGCAGCTTATTGTTCCGGATGGGTGAGTCCTACGAGCAGTACTTC CASSLLFRMGESYEQYF
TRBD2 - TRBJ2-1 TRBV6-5 TGTGCCAGCAGTTACTCGAGTACCGGGGCGGGAGATGAGCAGTTCTTC CASSYSSTGAGDEQFF
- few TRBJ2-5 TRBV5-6 TGTGCCAGCAGCCCTGGCATGGAGACCCAGTACTTC CASSPGMETQYF